These 11 T cell receptor beta chains came from one sample sequenced in a study of cytomegalovirus exposure and HLA in healthy donors. With 60 Vbeta and 13 Jbeta primers, the PCR was carried out. Sequencing was performed with immunoSEQ multiplex PCR; in TCRdb, only in-frame clones are kept and a portion is missing. The sample consists of around 180,000 clones, 80% of them appearing once. Source material: PBMCs. The receptors derive from a man aged 30 to 39 in good health and CMV-seropositive.

The chain is built from TRBV19 and TRBJ1-5, with D possibly being TRBD1 (6 bases). Trimming removed 6 bases at V and 1 base at J, with 13 bases between. Germline assignment: CDR1 LNHDA and CDR2 SQIVND (reference sequence). CDR3 length: 15 residues. CDR3 nucleotide sequence: TGTGCCAGTAGATGGGGGGGCGGAAGCAATCAGCCCCAGCATTTT. Translated: CASRWGGGSNQPQHF.

The table lists this clone with a few counts. The rearrangement uses TRBV6-1 and TRBJ2-6, with D possibly matching TRBD2 (6 bases). Trimming shortened V by 4 bases and J by 0 bases, and 7 bases separated the two germline ends. Per the germline V gene, CDR1 is MNHNS and CDR2 is SASEGT. This CDR3 region has 15 residues. CDR3 nucleotides: TGTGCCAGCAGTGGGGGACTCTCTGGGGCCAACGTCCTGACTTTC. Translated: CASSGGLSGANVLTF.

The chain couples TRBV5-1 to TRBJ2-7, with TRBD2 identical over 9 bases. After removal of 0 bases from V and 11 bases from J, the junction contained 15 bases not matched to a gene. CDR1 and CDR2 (germline): SGHRS, YFSETQ. This CDR3 region has 16 residues. CDR3 nucleotide sequence: TGCGCCAGCAGCTTGGCCCCGGACGGTGGACTAGCGCCAAAGTACTTC. Encoded protein: CASSLAPDGGLAPKYF.

The V gene is TRBV30, the J gene TRBJ2-3, with D possibly TRBD1 on 7 matching bases. Trimming stripped 4 bases from V and 3 bases from J, with 11 bases between. Germline V gives CDR1 GTSNPN, CDR2 SVGIG (reference sequence). The CDR3 covers 13 residues. Here the CDR3 DNA reads TGTGCCTGGACAGGGGGGCGAACAGATACGCAGTATTTT. Translated: CAWTGGRTDTQYF.

This chain uses TRBV6-6 with TRBJ2-3; 12 nucleotides line up with TRBD2. The CDR3 totals 16 residues. The V gene's germline CDR1 is MNHNY and CDR2 SVGAGI (reference sequence). V lost 6 bases and J lost 4; bases outside the gene matches: 8. The CDR3 DNA follows: TGTGCCAGCAGCGGTCTAGCGGGGGGGCCAGCAGATACGCAGTATTTT. Protein product: CASSGLAGGPADTQYF.

The CDR3 protein is CASRGLSDEQFF. CDR3 nucleotide sequence: TGTGCCAGCAGAGGACTCAGCGATGAGCAGTTCTTC. This rearrangement joins TRBV5-4 to TRBJ2-1; a weak D match, TRBD2 (5 bases). The CDR3 spans 12 residues. Germline-derived CDR1 and CDR2 are SGHNT and YYREEE (reference sequence). The V end was cut by 5 bases, the J end by 8 bases, with 11 bases between.

The CDR3: CASSILLANTGELFF. CDR3 nucleotides: TGTGCCAGTAGTATATTACTCGCGAACACCGGGGAGCTGTTTTTT. The chain is built from TRBV19 and TRBJ2-2; D not certain. Trimming removed 2 bases at V and 0 bases at J, with 7 bases between. The CDR3 consists of 15 residues. The V gene's germline CDR1 is LNHDA and CDR2 SQIVND (reference sequence). Full variable domain (missing parts from reference TRBV19 and TRBJ2-2): DGGITQSPKYLFRKEGQNVTLSCEQNLNHDAMYWYRQDPGQGLRLIYYSQIVNDFQKGDIAEGYSVSREKKESFPLTVTSAQKNPTAFYLCASSILLANTGELFFGEGSRLTVL.

The V and J genes are TRBV19 and TRBJ1-4; D is uncertain. The V gene's germline CDR1 is LNHDA and CDR2 SQIVND (reference sequence). CDR3 length equals 14 residues. V shed 4 bases and J shed 8 bases, with 14 bases lying between them. DNA for the CDR3: TGTGCCAGTAGTAAGCCGGACTTAAAGGAAAAACTGTTTTTT. Translation gives CASSKPDLKEKLFF. The full variable domain, rest sourced from reference TRBV19 and TRBJ1-4, is DGGITQSPKYLFRKEGQNVTLSCEQNLNHDAMYWYRQDPGQGLRLIYYSQIVNDFQKGDIAEGYSVSREKKESFPLTVTSAQKNPTAFYLCASSKPDLKEKLFFGSGTQLSVL.

The count of this clone is one. V is TRBV11-3 and J is TRBJ1-2; possibly TRBD1 for D (5 bases). Germline assignment: CDR1 SGHNT and CDR2 YENEEA. The CDR3 length is 14 residues. Trimming took 0 bases from V and 4 from J, leaving 9 bases between them. CDR3 in DNA: TGTGCCAGCAGCTTAGAGGGTCAGGGCTATGGCTACACCTTC. Translated: CASSLEGQGYGYTF.

This clone was observed a few times. The chain is built from TRBV5-1 and TRBJ2-1; TRBD2 might be the D (6 bases). CDR1 and CDR2 from the germline V gene are SGHRS and YFSETQ. The CDR3 sequence is 15 residues long. Deletions cut 2 bases from V and 5 bases from J, with 14 bases between. This CDR3 reads CASSFPYGSNNEQFF. The CDR3 region has the DNA TGCGCCAGCAGCTTCCCTTACGGGAGCAACAATGAGCAGTTCTTC.

The chain combines TRBV6-1 with TRBJ2-1; a possible D gene is TRBD1 (6 bases). V was shortened by 5 bases and J by 10 bases, with 9 bases between the two germline ends. Germline V gene lookup returns CDR1 MNHNS and CDR2 SASEGT. The length of the CDR3 is 11 residues. The CDR3 DNA follows: TGTGCCAGCAGTCTCGACAGGGAGCAGTTCTTC. Amino acid sequence: CASSLDREQFF.